This T cell receptor (beta chain) derives from a study of T cell repertoires in cytomegalovirus infection. Findings and caveats of the study: The study identified carriers of CMV plus the relevant HLA from cumulative public TCR beta family frequency.

In TCRdb, the reads were re-called with MiXCR into one record per CDR3 protein. The sample comprises fewer than 60,000 distinct CDR3 sequences, around 20% of which are singletons, and around 80% rests with the top ten. Germline values: CDR1 SGHVS, CDR2 FNYEAQ. The CDR3 sequence is 18 residues long. V lost 4 bases and J lost 5; bases outside the gene matches: 13. A remark on this clonotype: Its specificity is unknown.

The sequence came from a human donor in good health (CMV status not recorded). Some clones in this sample may be carry-over from other donors' samples. This chain links TRBV7-6 with TRBJ2-3, with TRBD1 identical over 12 bases. The sequencing here drew on CD8+ T cells from cultured PBMCs, taken from culture after CMV antigen stimulation. Here the CDR3 reads CASSSLDGTGGVKDTQYF. The CDR3 DNA reads as TGTGCCAGCAGCTCGCTAGACGGGACAGGGGGCGTGAAAGATACGCAGTATTTT.